This T cell receptor (beta chain) emerged from a study of regulatory T cells in long-lasting Graves disease. This clonotype was observed a few times. Germline CDR1 and CDR2: MNHEY and SVGEGT. The CDR3 is 15 residues long. The V and J ends lost 4 bases and 5 bases, in that order; junction bases with no gene match: 7. Stated time point: newly diagnosed GD, antithyroid drugs for less than 3 months. PBMC RNA served as the TCR library source. Combining iRepertoire HTBI primers with Arm-PCR of CDR3 regions, the authors built TCR beta libraries. One entry per CDR3 protein results from TCRdb running MiXCR on the multiplex PCR reads. The data show about 560,000 distinct CDR3 sequences, more than 15% seen once. These data also featured in a second study, about T cells in Graves' hyperthyroidism and ophthalmopathy.

The receptor's source is a man aged 18 to 35 with Graves disease. The sample here was peripheral blood mononuclear cells (PBMCs), taken at new diagnosis, from a patient treated with antithyroid drugs. The chain is built from TRBV6-2 or TRBV6-3 and TRBJ2-5, with 10 positions matching TRBD2. CDR3 DNA: TGTGCCAGCAGTTTAGCGGGAGGCACGGGGGAGACCCAGTACTTC. The encoded protein is CASSLAGGTGETQYF.